What follows are 20 T cell receptor beta chains derived from one specimen sequenced in a study of PD-1 blockade in classical Hodgkin lymphoma. Time point specified: newly diagnosed, previously untreated cHL patient sample. Magnetic negative selection was used to purify CD4+ T cells from PBMCs that had been thawed. Profiled with immunoSEQ multiplex PCR; TCRdb holds only in-frame clones, not every one. The data show around 32,000 clones, around 90% seen once. The sequenced sample was CD4+ T cells from blood. The receptors originated from a human donor with classical Hodgkin lymphoma.

This sequence joins TRBV6-6 and TRBJ2-7, with D tentatively TRBD1 or TRBD2 (5 bases each). Trimming removed 7 bases at V and 4 bases at J, with 14 bases between. Germline V gene lookup returns CDR1 MNHNY and CDR2 SVGAGI (reference sequence). CDR3 length equals 13 residues. CDR3 nucleotides: TGTGCCAGCACGAGGGGCAGATATTACGAGCAGTACTTC. Its protein product is CASTRGRYYEQYF.

The chain links TRBV10-2 to TRBJ2-3; 8 bases map to TRBD2. The CDR3 spans 15 residues. Germline V gene sequence: CDR1 WSHSY, CDR2 SAAADI. V gave up 4 bases and J gave up 2 bases; unmatched junction bases: 5. The CDR3 here is CASSGAGGFTDTQYF. The DNA for the CDR3 is TGCGCCAGCAGTGGGGCGGGAGGATTCACAGATACGCAGTATTTT.

The chain joins TRBV7-9 to TRBJ1-5; the D is unclear. This CDR3 region has 15 residues. CDR1 is SEHNR and CDR2 is FQNEAQ in the germline V gene (reference sequence). V was trimmed by 1 base and J by 4 bases, leaving 11 bases between them. The CDR3 loop reads CASSLDTDVNQPQHF. CDR3 coding DNA: TGTGCCAGCAGCTTAGACACAGACGTAAATCAGCCCCAGCATTTT.

J is TRBJ2-1 and V is TRBV11-3; TRBD2 is a possible D gene (5 bases). The V end lost 5 bases, the J end lost 6 bases, and 8 bases lay between the germline ends. This CDR3 region has 12 residues. Germline V gene lookup returns CDR1 SGHNT and CDR2 YENEEA. CDR3 protein: CASSGRGNEQFF. In DNA, the CDR3 is TGTGCCAGCAGCGGACGGGGCAATGAGCAGTTCTTC.

The CDR3 nucleotides read TGTGCCAGTAGTCCTCGACAGGTCCGAAGGGCCCAGCATTTT. Amino acid sequence: CASSPRQVRRAQHF. The V call is TRBV19, the J call TRBJ1-5, with a possible D match to TRBD1 (6 bases). Per the germline V gene, CDR1 is LNHDA and CDR2 is SQIVND (reference sequence). The CDR3 covers 14 residues. V dropped 5 bases and J dropped 11 bases, with 19 bases sitting between them.

The chain couples TRBV6-5 to TRBJ2-1, with TRBD2 matching 12 bases. The CDR3 loop spans 16 amino acids. Per the germline V gene, CDR1 is MNHEY and CDR2 is SVGAGI. Germline trimming cut 2 bases from V and 4 bases from J; bases unmatched to any gene: 3. The CDR3 region is CASSYGGTSGYNEQFF. The CDR3 DNA is TGTGCCAGCAGTTACGGGGGGACTAGCGGGTACAATGAGCAGTTCTTC.

V and J are TRBV10-3 and TRBJ2-3; 10 nucleotides line up with TRBD1. Germline V gene lookup returns CDR1 ENHRY and CDR2 SYGVKD. V gave up 11 bases and J gave up 4 bases; unmatched junction bases: 15. The CDR3 is 16 residues long. The CDR3 sequence is CASKGRDRGSPDTQYF. CDR3 bases: TGTGCCTCCAAAGGGCGGGACAGGGGTAGCCCAGATACGCAGTATTTT.

V and J are TRBV11-2 and TRBJ2-3; TRBD2 agrees at 12 bases. This CDR3 has 16 residues. V gave up 5 bases and J gave up 3 bases; unmatched junction bases: 6. The V gene's germline CDR1 is SGHAT and CDR2 FQNNGV. For the CDR3, the DNA is TGTGCCAGCAGCCTAGGAACTAGCGGGAGGACAGATACGCAGTATTTT. It specifies CASSLGTSGRTDTQYF.

The chain uses TRBV2 and TRBJ1-3; D perhaps matches TRBD1 (6 bases). There are 14 residues in the CDR3. Germline V gene lookup returns CDR1 SNHLY and CDR2 FYNNEI. The V end was cut by 5 bases, the J end by 4 bases, with 12 bases between. CDR3 coding DNA: TGTGCCAGCAGTATCGGGACACCCGGAAACACCATATATTTT. It is translated as CASSIGTPGNTIYF.

The sample holds one count of this clone. This sequence joins TRBV5-5 and TRBJ1-1; D gene ambiguous. Trimming cost V 4 bases and J 1 base, with 11 bases left between them. The length of the CDR3 is 14 residues. Germline assignment: CDR1 SGHKS and CDR2 YYEKEE (reference sequence). The chain's CDR3 is CASSQEFRNTEAFF. The CDR3 nucleotides are TGTGCCAGCAGCCAAGAGTTCAGGAACACTGAAGCTTTCTTT.

This clone was seen just once. The chain's CDR3 is CASSPRTGYLDGYTF. The DNA for the CDR3 is TGTGCCAGCAGCCCCCGGACAGGGTACCTCGATGGCTACACCTTC. The chain joins TRBV9 to TRBJ1-2, with TRBD1 identical over 8 bases. The CDR3 consists of 15 residues. The J segment lost 6 bases and the V segment lost 4 bases, leaving 11 bases of the junction unmatched. Germline V gives CDR1 SGDLS, CDR2 YYNGEE.

This clone was seen only once. The rearrangement links TRBV5-5 to TRBJ1-3, with D possibly TRBD1 on 5 matching bases. CDR3 length: 15 amino acids. The germline gives CDR1 SGHKS, CDR2 YYEKEE (reference sequence). The germline V and J ends were trimmed by 2 bases and 1 base, with 10 bases remaining between them. The CDR3 sequence is CASSLRGDSGNTIYF. The CDR3 DNA is TGTGCCAGCAGCTTAAGGGGAGATTCTGGAAACACCATATATTTT.

The chain joins TRBV15 to TRBJ1-1; D might be TRBD1 (5 bases). V lost 0 bases and J lost 0, with 11 bases in between. This CDR3 is 16 amino acids long. The germline V gene encodes CDR1 LNHNV and CDR2 YYDKDF (reference sequence). This chain's CDR3 is CATSRDRAGLNTEAFF. In DNA form, the CDR3 reads TGTGCCACCAGCAGAGATAGGGCAGGGCTGAACACTGAAGCTTTCTTT.

The chain carries TRBV2 and TRBJ2-7; D uncertain. Looked up from germline, CDR1 is SNHLY and CDR2 is FYNNEI. V was cut by 6 bases and J by 4 bases, with 4 bases left in between. The CDR3 has 10 amino acids. The CDR3 sequence: CASREYEQYF. DNA of the CDR3: TGTGCCAGCAGAGAGTACGAGCAGTACTTC. The full variable domain, its missing parts supplied by reference TRBV2 and TRBJ2-7, is EPEVTQTPSHQVTQMGQEVILRCVPISNHLYFYWYRQILGQKVEFLVSFYNNEISEKSEIFDDQFSVERPDGSNFTLKIRSTKLEDSAMYFCASREYEQYFGPGTRLTVT.

The chain carries TRBV5-1 and TRBJ2-3, with a weak D call TRBD2 (5 bases). V gave up 1 base and J gave up 0 bases, with 9 bases separating them. This CDR3 region has 15 residues. CDR1 SGHRS and CDR2 YFSETQ come from the germline V gene. The CDR3 loop is CASSLRVASTDTQYF. CDR3 bases: TGCGCCAGCAGCTTGAGGGTAGCGAGCACAGATACGCAGTATTTT. The whole variable domain, remainder taken from reference TRBV5-1 and TRBJ2-3, is KAGVTQTPRYLIKTRGQQVTLSCSPISGHRSVSWYQQTPGQGLQFLFEYFSETQRNKGNFPGRFSGRQFSNSRSEMNVSTLELGDSALYLCASSLRVASTDTQYFGPGTRLTVL.

The CDR3 nucleotides are TGTGCCAGCAGTTACGACAGGGGATTAGCCAAAAACATTCAGTACTTC. Translated, it gives CASSYDRGLAKNIQYF. V is TRBV6-5 and J is TRBJ2-4; 8 bases map to TRBD1. This CDR3 is 16 amino acids long. Germline CDR1 reads MNHEY; CDR2 reads SVGAGI. V was pared by 2 bases and J by 0 bases, with 3 bases of the junction left unmatched.

The chain carries TRBV4-2 and TRBJ2-2, with a tentative D call TRBD2 (6 bases). The germline V and J ends were trimmed by 3 bases and 2 bases, with 10 bases remaining between them. The CDR3 has 15 residues. Germline assignment: CDR1 LGHNA and CDR2 YNFKEQ. The CDR3 nucleotides are TGTGCCAGCAGCCACGGGAGAGGAAACACCGGGGAGCTGTTTTTT. Translating it yields CASSHGRGNTGELFF.

The rearrangement links TRBV5-1 to TRBJ1-1; TRBD1 matches at 7 bases. Germline-derived CDR1 and CDR2 are SGHRS and YFSETQ. The CDR3 has 14 residues. V was clipped by 4 bases and J by 9 bases; unmatched bases: 12. CDR3 in DNA: TGCGCCAGCAGCGAGGTCGGCAGGGGGAGTCAAGCTTTCTTT. Its translation: CASSEVGRGSQAFF.

This clone is a singleton in its sample. This sequence joins TRBV18 and TRBJ1-1; TRBD1 might be the D (6 bases). The CDR3 has 19 residues. The V gene lost 1 base and the J gene lost 0 bases, with 21 bases spanning the gap. Germline-derived CDR1 and CDR2 are KGHSH and LQKENI. Written as DNA, the CDR3 is TGTGCCAGCTCACCACGGATCCCTAGGATAGGGGACATGAACACTGAAGCTTTCTTT. This translates into CASSPRIPRIGDMNTEAFF.

The genes are TRBV19 and TRBJ1-1; perhaps TRBD1 as D (5 bases). CDR3 length: 14 residues. V was pared by 7 bases and J by 4 bases, with 16 bases between. The V gene's germline CDR1 is LNHDA and CDR2 SQIVND (reference sequence). The CDR3 spells CASTARGYSTEAFF. CDR3 sequence (DNA): TGTGCCAGTACCGCCCGGGGGTACTCCACTGAAGCTTTCTTT.